Sequencing of this T cell receptor (beta chain) was carried out in a study of T cells in Graves' hyperthyroidism and ophthalmopathy (dated by TCRdb to between 2019 and 2020). Background for the entire study: Peripheral blood was collected at initial diagnosis, before any treatment. TCR V-J signatures able to tell the groups apart were searched for in a discovery cohort of 90 to 100 patients, of whom approximately 40 had Graves' ophthalmopathy and 55 to 60 had stable Graves' hyperthyroidism. Prospective prediction of ophthalmopathy was tested in an independent validation cohort consisting of some 18 hyperthyroidism patients and approximately 16 patients who later progressed to ophthalmopathy. The approximately 97 discovery patients were randomly divided into training and test sets at a 7:3 ratio. The study also compared thyroid tissue and blood T-cell repertoires from a handful of Graves' hyperthyroidism patients. After sampling, hyperthyroidism patients received methimazole starting at 30 mg daily, and ophthalmopathy patients received high-dose intravenous methylprednisolone. The paper reports TCR Vbeta CDR3 sequencing of 140 or so peripheral blood samples: approximately 41 ophthalmopathy, fewer than 85 hyperthyroidism and approximately 17 progressor patients.

CDR1 and CDR2, looked up from the germline V gene, are SGDLS and YYNGEE. Trimming costs V 0 bases and J 15 bases, and their ends lie 13 bases apart. The CDR3 spans 12 residues, from the cysteine through the phenylalanine. The read is trimmed to its CDR3 DNA, 36 bases read in frame from base 1. Summary of the overall study and its limitations: A 13 V-J signature model separated ophthalmopathy from stable hyperthyroidism, with over 85% sensitivity and roughly 81% specificity in cross-validation and 80%/75% in testing. Most expanded thyroid clonotypes (frequency above 0.001) were also found in blood, which suggests that blood repertoires may mirror thyroid immune responses. Sample size was not statistically predetermined, and investigators were not blinded to group allocation. In validation, progression to ophthalmopathy was predicted by the model with 70.59% sensitivity and 72.22% specificity, a median of about 6.4 months before onset.

In the ophthalmopathy patients, disease was moderately to severely active, with a Clinical Activity Score of 3 or more, a NOSPECS grade of 4 or more, and a duration of less than 3 months. The study excluded patients with uncontrolled infections, other autoimmune diseases, pregnancy or lactation. Diagnoses were established on the basis of clinical symptoms, serum thyroxine and TRAb, thyroid ultrasound, and orbital computed tomography. PBMCs were isolated from approximately 10 ml of fresh peripheral blood by Ficoll-Paque density gradient centrifugation. Trizol reagent was used to extract total RNA, and RNA quality was then checked on an Agilent 2100 Bioanalyzer. Amplification of TCR beta CDR3 regions was carried out from RNA transcripts. For the first round of RT-PCR on the TCR CDR3, the HTBI primer set was used together with the Qiagen OneStep RT-PCR kit. Libraries were constructed in a second round of multiplex PCR, after which size selection and purification were carried out. Paired-end sequencing of the libraries was performed with 100 bp reads on an Illumina HiSeq2000. For the original study's pipeline: Raw data were processed with SOAPnuke, discarding reads with adapters, uncalled bases, mean Phred below 15, or no exact constant-primer or identifier match. High-quality paired reads were merged with COPE v1.2.5, and unique nucleotide sequences were defined as clonotypes. Clonotypes were aligned to IMGT TRBV, TRBD and TRBJ reference segments using MiTCR v1.1. The analysis included only V-J combinations with a frequency above 0.0001, which together covered around 99% of the repertoires. The TCS score was defined as F50 (clonal expansion) divided by E x V (chaos), with BLOSUM62-based TCRdist calculated between CDR3 peptides within each V-J. Welch's t-statistics and random forest reduced 450 to 600 V-J features to roughly 13, which were used in a naive Bayes classifier (R e1071). The public reads were reanalyzed by TCRdb: fastp trimming at Q25, MiXCR alignment, in-frame beta chains only. For every CDR3 protein sequence, its rows merge into one entry that carries the most common genes and DNA. Clone size and V and J calls follow TCRdb, not the original study. The sample table lists around 240,000 distinct CDR3 sequences, about 17% of them with a count of one. The top ten hold more than 25% of the sample.

This clonotype was counted between two and nine times. Its antigen target is currently unknown. No clone much larger than this one lies a single base away; base qualities are absent. The receptor's source is a woman between 18 and 29 years old with Graves' ophthalmopathy. In this chain, TRBV9 is recombined with TRBJ2-1, with no reliable assignment of the D segment. The sequenced material came from blood. The CDR3 in this case is CASSVDSRPPFF. The DNA sequence is as follows: TGTGCCAGCAGCGTAGATTCCCGTCCCCCGTTCTTC.